The clone carrying this T cell receptor (beta chain) occurred many times. These data are taken from a study of blood T cells in healthy people across ages. About 9.6 milliliters of peripheral blood were drawn from each donor into EDTA-treated tubes. The extraction recovered at least 5.5 micrograms of total RNA per sample. Alongside a J-beta primer mix, a sample-barcoded 5' primer served in a second PCR lasting about 7 to 11 cycles. MiXCR, run by TCRdb on the 5' RACE reads, gives a single entry per CDR3 protein. The data show around 670,000 distinct CDR3 sequences, under 30% seen once. This receptor was identified in a woman older than 75 in good health. Material: blood.

CDR3 nucleotides: TGTGCCAGCAGCGCACAAGTCGTCGCGGTCGGGGGTGAGCAGTACTTC. Amino acid sequence: CASSAQVVAVGGEQYF. This sequence joins TRBV7-3 and TRBJ2-7; possible D gene TRBD2, 6 bases. V was clipped by 5 bases and J by 7 bases, with 24 bases between them. Per germline, CDR1 SGHTA and CDR2 FQGTGA. CDR3 length: 16 amino acids.